The 4 T cell receptor beta chains reported below all come from one sample, sequenced in a study of shared clonotypes between healthy human individuals. Measured with immunoSEQ multiplex PCR; TCRdb has only the in-frame clones, and not every one. This table holds about 2.4 million clones, roughly 93% found once. The sequencing sample was made of naive CD4+ T cells from PBMCs. Subset meaning: CD45RA+ positively selected. These receptors originate from a man aged 18 to 30 in good health. Some clones in this sample may be carry-over from other donors' samples.

Turning to this clone: Other DNA sequences within the sample encode an identical CDR3. The CDR3 reads CATSRGLAEETQYF. CDR3 DNA sequence: TGTGCCACCAGCAGAGGACTAGCGGAAGAGACCCAGTACTTC. The genes are TRBV15 and TRBJ2-5, with 9 bases fitting TRBD2. Germline V gene lookup returns CDR1 LNHNV and CDR2 YYDKDF (reference sequence). The V gene end was trimmed by 1 base and the J gene end by 3 bases; junction bases not matched to a gene: 0. This CDR3 has 14 residues. Drawing the rest from reference TRBV15 and TRBJ2-5, the complete variable domain is DAMVIQNPRYQVTQFGKPVTLSCSQTLNHNVMYWYQQKSSQAPKLLFHYYDKDFNNEADTPDNFQSRRPNTSFCFLDIRSPGLGDTAMYLCATSRGLAEETQYFGPGTRLLVL.

The chain employs TRBV6-6 and TRBJ2-7; D is possibly TRBD1 (6 bases). The germline V gene has CDR1 MNHNY and CDR2 SVGAGI (reference sequence). The V and J ends lost 8 bases and 1 base respectively, with 18 bases between them. The CDR3 is 15 residues long. CDR3 sequence reads: CASGPGGGLSYEQYF. CDR3 nucleotide sequence: TGTGCCAGCGGCCCCGGTGGGGGCCTTTCCTACGAGCAGTACTTC.

The chain is built from TRBV19 and TRBJ2-3, with D tentatively TRBD2 (6 bases). Germline CDR1 is LNHDA and CDR2 is SQIVND (reference sequence). There are 15 residues in the CDR3. Trimming pared 7 bases from V and 4 bases from J, leaving 18 bases between. DNA for the CDR3: TGTGCCAGTAACCGCCCGGGGGAAGGTTCAGATACGCAGTATTTT. Translated, it gives CASNRPGEGSDTQYF.

V is TRBV5-6 and J is TRBJ2-1; 10 bases match TRBD1. The CDR3 totals 19 residues. Unmatched junction bases numbered 22, after V lost 6 bases and J lost 7 bases. Germline V gene sequence: CDR1 SGHDT, CDR2 YYEEEE. The CDR3 region is CASNLVGTGDFRSGNEQFF. The CDR3 nucleotides read TGTGCCAGCAACCTGGTGGGGACAGGGGATTTCAGGAGTGGTAATGAGCAGTTCTTC.